This is a list of T cell receptor beta chains from one sample in a study of cytomegalovirus exposure and HLA in healthy donors. The data were produced by immunoSEQ multiplex PCR, yet TCRdb's version contains in-frame clones alone and is incomplete. Of fewer than 150,000 clones detected, approximately 80% appear once; the ten largest clones hold about 3.8%. The sequenced material came from PBMCs. These receptors were collected from a man between 18 and 35 years old in good health and CMV-seronegative. Each CDR3 is given with its conserved first and last residue. Clone size is stated in some rows and not others, as once, few, many or a class when expanded.

V,J,size,length,CDR3
TRBV2,TRBJ2-7,.,14,CASSEQGTSNEQYF
TRBV6-1,TRBJ2-3,.,15,CASSEDDRVTDTQYF
TRBV7-9,TRBJ2-7,.,12,CASSPPAGEQYF
TRBV5-4,TRBJ2-1,.,16,CASSAKQGEPRNEQFF
TRBV7-9,TRBJ1-1,once,12,CAWAGMNTEAFF
TRBV27,TRBJ2-2,.,19,CASSLSSGASGKGGGELFF
TRBV7-8,TRBJ2-3,.,18,CASSHATQGTLSTDTQYF
TRBV27,TRBJ2-7,.,13,CASRDRSSYEQYF
TRBV15,TRBJ2-3,.,16,CATSSGLQGATDTQYF
TRBV19,TRBJ2-1,once,15,CASSPRDKVPYEQFF
TRBV7-8,TRBJ1-1,.,14,CASSLDRGATEAFF
TRBV5-6,TRBJ2-1,.,16,CASILKQGMVRNEQFF
TRBV5-1,TRBJ1-1,few,13,CASRQLPNTEAFF
TRBV2,TRBJ1-5,.,14,CASSGNNRDQPQHF
TRBV11-2,TRBJ2-7,few,15,CASSLWGVGPWEQYF
TRBV5-4,TRBJ2-5,.,16,CASSRRTSGTQETQYF
TRBV27,TRBJ2-7,once,14,CASSFRQGNYEQYF
TRBV28,TRBJ2-5,.,14,CASSLPWARETQYF
TRBV20-1,TRBJ1-4,.,11,CSARLNEKLFF
TRBV18,TRBJ1-2,.,13,CASSADRSYGYTF
TRBV6-4,TRBJ1-1,.,13,CASRGQGGTEAFF
TRBV9,TRBJ2-5,.,17,CASSVASSGSLGETQYF
TRBV10-2,TRBJ2-7,.,14,CASSLTGEHYEQCF
TRBV15,TRBJ1-2,.,12,CATSTQTYGYTF
TRBV4-1,TRBJ2-7,.,15,CASSQVAGTTLGQYF
TRBV6-5,TRBJ1-1,.,15,CASSYYGSSSTEALF
TRBV29-1,TRBJ2-7,few,13,CSVAGTGPYEQYF
TRBV6-1,TRBJ2-7,.,15,CASSLDRGNSYEQYF
TRBV5-4,TRBJ2-1,.,16,CASSDDPGGAYNEQFF
TRBV6-5,TRBJ2-1,.,15,CASSYSARIGAEQFF
TRBV19,TRBJ1-5,.,15,CASSLGDRGLQPQHF
TRBV19,TRBJ2-3,few,14,CASRSDRGTDTQYF
TRBV18,TRBJ1-1,.,14,CASSPRYTNTEAFF
TRBV6-5,TRBJ2-7,.,15,CASSYSRGESYEQYF
TRBV27,TRBJ2-7,.,12,CASSGSPPSPYF
TRBV7-6,TRBJ1-5,.,16,CASSLEGRVYNQPQHF
TRBV27,TRBJ2-3,.,16,CASSLFGRPSTDTQYF
TRBV29-1,TRBJ1-5,.,13,CSVQGQSNQPQHF
TRBV18,TRBJ2-2,once,15,CASSSWTVNTGELFF
TRBV19,TRBJ1-1,.,11,CASDSVSEAFF
TRBV4-1,TRBJ1-2,.,15,CASSQTGTGGDGYTF